This entry is about one T cell receptor (beta chain). TCRdb's table, derived via immunoSEQ multiplex PCR, lists solely in-frame clones and lacks some. The sample lists fewer than 350,000 clones, approximately 91% seen once, with under 3% in the top ten. The CDR3 runs to 14 residues. Trimming stripped 1 base from V and 3 bases from J, with 9 bases between. CDR1 and CDR2 (germline): LGHDT, YNNKEL (reference sequence). The data stem from a study of blood T cell repertoires in COVID-19. The chain links TRBV3-1 (or the pseudogene TRBV3-2) to TRBJ1-1, with TRBD1 as a possible D gene (5 bases). Sequenced material: PBMCs or T cells enriched from blood (not recorded which). The TCR originated in a woman aged 35 to 49 with acute COVID-19. The CDR3 loop is CASSQAQGYTEAFF. The DNA for the CDR3 is TGTGCCAGCAGCCAAGCTCAGGGCTACACTGAAGCTTTCTTT.